This T cell receptor beta chain was observed in a study of early T cells in non-severe SARS-CoV-2 infection. Study information: Chains stayed unpaired after sequencing of bulk RNA from unsorted whole blood.

The CDR3 loop spans 16 amino acids. The germline CDR1 and CDR2 sequences are MGHRA and YSYEKL. J lost 6 bases, V lost 5 bases, and 15 bases had no gene match. Researchers attached unique molecular identifiers to individual cDNA molecules. TCRdb re-analysed the 5' RACE reads in MiXCR, keeping a single row per CDR3 protein. The profile shows 30,000 to 35,000 distinct CDR3 sequences, around 4% of them singletons. General observations from the study: Anti-spike CD8 responses were favored in VDJdb matching, and private and CD4 specificities were missed.

This clonotype was seen repeatedly, ten times or more. The antigen is undetermined. The V gene is TRBV4-1, the J gene TRBJ2-5, with 7 bases aligning to TRBD1. The source is an adult who was a healthcare worker with PCR-confirmed SARS-CoV-2 infection or an uninfected control (not recorded which). The material sequenced was whole blood. CDR3 sequence reads: CASSSYRDSGGQTQYF. In nucleotides, the CDR3 is TGCGCCAGCAGCAGTTACCGGGACAGTGGGGGTCAGACCCAGTACTTC.